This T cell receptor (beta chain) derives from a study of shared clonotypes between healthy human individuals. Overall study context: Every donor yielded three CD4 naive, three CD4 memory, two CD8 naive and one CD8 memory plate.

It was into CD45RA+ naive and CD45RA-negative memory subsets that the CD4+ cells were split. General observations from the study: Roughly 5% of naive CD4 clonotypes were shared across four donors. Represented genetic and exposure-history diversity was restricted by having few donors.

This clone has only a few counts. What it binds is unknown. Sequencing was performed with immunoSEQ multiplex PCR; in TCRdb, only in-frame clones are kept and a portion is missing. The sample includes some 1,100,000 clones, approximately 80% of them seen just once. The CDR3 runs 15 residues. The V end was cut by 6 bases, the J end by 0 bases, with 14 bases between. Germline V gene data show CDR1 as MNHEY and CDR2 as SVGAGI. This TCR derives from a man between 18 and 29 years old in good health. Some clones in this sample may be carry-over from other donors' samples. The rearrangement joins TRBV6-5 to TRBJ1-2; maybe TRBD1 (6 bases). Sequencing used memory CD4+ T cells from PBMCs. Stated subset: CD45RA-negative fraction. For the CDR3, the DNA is TGTGCCAGCAGAGAGTCCGGGACAACTAACTATGGCTACACCTTC. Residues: CASRESGTTNYGYTF.